This T cell receptor (beta chain) originates from a study of cytomegalovirus exposure and HLA in healthy donors. Researchers ran the PCR with 60 Vbeta and 13 Jbeta primers. The method was immunoSEQ multiplex PCR; TCRdb's version includes in-frame clones alone and lacks a portion of them. Of roughly 76,000 clones in the sample, roughly 88% were seen once. The CDR3 runs 12 residues. CDR1 is MNHEY, CDR2 SMNVEV, per germline (reference sequence). V lost 5 bases to trimming and J lost 8 bases, with 12 bases between them. The sequence came from a woman aged 25-40 years in good health and CMV-seronegative. The sequencing input was PBMCs. The J gene is TRBJ1-2, the V gene TRBV27, with a possible D match to TRBD1 (5 bases). CDR3 DNA: TGTGCCAGCAGTACCCAGGGCCGGGGCTACACCTTC. Protein sequence: CASSTQGRGYTF.